The sequence of this T cell receptor (beta chain) was determined in a study of blood T cell repertoires in COVID-19. Study context: COVID-19 samples, acute and convalescent, were from the United States, Italy and Spain.

This CDR3 has 13 residues. Trimming left V 1 base short and J 6 bases short, with 6 bases between. Germline V gene sequence: CDR1 SGHAT, CDR2 FQNNGV. Using immunoSEQ multiplex PCR, the repertoire was profiled, and TCRdb retains in-frame clones only, with some absent. The sample yields fewer than 150,000 clones, approximately 89% seen once. Seattle patients were enrolled while actively infected and followed longitudinally. The sequence came from a woman aged 60-75 years with COVID-19, enrolled during active disease. The chain joins TRBV11-2 to TRBJ1-4; D remains ambiguous. Sequencing was carried out using peripheral blood. This CDR3 is CASSLVVDEKLFF. The CDR3 DNA follows: TGTGCCAGCAGCTTAGTAGTGGATGAAAAACTGTTTTTT.